This TCR beta chain was observed in a study of Ad26.COV2.S vaccination and SARS-CoV-2 variants. Study context: A COV1001 Ad26.COV2.S trial-arm participant provided the sample.

CDR1 LGHNA and CDR2 YSLEER come from the germline V gene. The germline V and J ends were trimmed by 0 bases and 1 base, with 15 bases remaining between them. The CDR3 runs 17 residues. Study-wide results and limits: Higher spike-specific TCR breadth was found in vaccine recipients than in placebo recipients. Those who received vaccine or placebo ended up with similar non-spike TCR breadth.

Sequencing was performed with immunoSEQ multiplex PCR; in TCRdb, only in-frame clones are kept and a portion is missing. Here the sample spans hundreds of thousands of clones, about 86% being singletons. The sample holds a few counts of this clone. Its antigen remains unidentified. Treatment given: around 19 received Ad26.COV2.S at low or high dose, single or two shots; about 5 received placebo; per-sample allocation not given. Material that was analyzed had been drawn on day 63 after the first vaccine or placebo injection. A Boston adult aged 18-55 years was the donor. This TCR came from a person between 18 and 65 years old who received the Ad26.COV2.S COVID-19 vaccine or a placebo. The chain is built from TRBV4-3 and TRBJ1-2; possible D gene TRBD1, 5 bases. This material consisted of peripheral blood, taken in a trial of Ad26.COV2.S vaccine versus placebo. The DNA for the CDR3 is TGCGCCAGCAGCCAAGATCGGCAGGGCCAGGTTAACTATGGCTACACCTTC. Translating gives CASSQDRQGQVNYGYTF.